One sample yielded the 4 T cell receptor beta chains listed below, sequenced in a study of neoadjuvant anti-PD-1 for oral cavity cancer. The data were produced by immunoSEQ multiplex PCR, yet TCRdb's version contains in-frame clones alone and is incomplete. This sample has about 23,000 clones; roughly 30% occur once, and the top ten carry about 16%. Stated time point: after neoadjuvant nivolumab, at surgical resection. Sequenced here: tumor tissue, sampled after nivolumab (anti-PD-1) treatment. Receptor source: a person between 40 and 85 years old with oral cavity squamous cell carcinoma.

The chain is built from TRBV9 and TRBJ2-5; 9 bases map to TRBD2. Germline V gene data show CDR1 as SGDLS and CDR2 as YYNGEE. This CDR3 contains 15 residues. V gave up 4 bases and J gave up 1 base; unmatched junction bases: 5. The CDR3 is CASSKVAGAQETQYF. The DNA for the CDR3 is TGTGCCAGCAGCAAAGTAGCGGGGGCCCAAGAGACCCAGTACTTC.

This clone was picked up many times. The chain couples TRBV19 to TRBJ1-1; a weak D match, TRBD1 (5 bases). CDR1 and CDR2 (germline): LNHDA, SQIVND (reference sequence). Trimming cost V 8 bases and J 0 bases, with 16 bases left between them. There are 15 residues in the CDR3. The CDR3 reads CASGGTRRLNTEAFF. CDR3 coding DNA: TGTGCCAGTGGGGGGACTAGACGCCTGAACACTGAAGCTTTCTTT. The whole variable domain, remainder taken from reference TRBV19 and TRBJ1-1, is DGGITQSPKYLFRKEGQNVTLSCEQNLNHDAMYWYRQDPGQGLRLIYYSQIVNDFQKGDIAEGYSVSREKKESFPLTVTSAQKNPTAFYLCASGGTRRLNTEAFFGQGTRLTVV.

CDR3 nucleotide sequence: TGTGCCAGCTCGACTGGACAGGGGGCCAGTCAGCCCCAGCATTTT. Protein sequence: CASSTGQGASQPQHF. The genes are TRBV18 and TRBJ1-5; 11 bases agree with TRBD1. CDR1 and CDR2 from the germline V gene are KGHSH and LQKENI. The CDR3 is 15 residues long. V was clipped by 6 bases and J by 6 bases; unmatched bases: 7.

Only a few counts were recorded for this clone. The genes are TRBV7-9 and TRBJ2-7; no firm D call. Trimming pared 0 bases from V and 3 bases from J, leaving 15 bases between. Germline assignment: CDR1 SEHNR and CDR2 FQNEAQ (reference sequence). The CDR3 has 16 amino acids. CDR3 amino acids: CASSLAGPLPYYEQYF. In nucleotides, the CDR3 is TGTGCCAGCAGCTTAGCAGGACCCCTGCCCTACTACGAGCAGTACTTC.